This T cell receptor (beta chain) was obtained from a study of CD8 T cells in Susac syndrome. RNA in amounts of roughly 0.5 to 1 ug was reverse transcribed with random hexamers. Amplification of TCR beta CDR3 spanned 54 Vbeta and 13 Jbeta via immunoSEQ multiplex PCR. Via MiXCR, TCRdb re-called the immunoSEQ multiplex PCR reads, giving one row per CDR3 protein. The sample holds roughly 160,000 distinct CDR3 sequences; over 85% are singletons and the top ten take about 0.13%. From blood CD8+ and CD4+ T cells, the TCR beta chain was sequenced. CD8+ and CD4+ T cells were negatively isolated; TEMRA cells were FACS-enriched. V lost 3 bases to trimming and J lost 9 bases, with 15 bases between them. This CDR3 is 14 amino acids long. Germline CDR1 is DFQATT and CDR2 is SNEGSKA (reference sequence).

This chain joins TRBV20-1 and TRBJ1-6, with TRBD1 as a possible D gene (5 bases). The TCR was taken from a human donor in good health. The sample taken for sequencing was CD4+ T cells from PBMCs. The CDR3 here is CSARTGTLGSPLHF. DNA of the CDR3: TGCAGTGCTAGGACCGGGACGTTGGGTTCACCCCTCCACTTT.